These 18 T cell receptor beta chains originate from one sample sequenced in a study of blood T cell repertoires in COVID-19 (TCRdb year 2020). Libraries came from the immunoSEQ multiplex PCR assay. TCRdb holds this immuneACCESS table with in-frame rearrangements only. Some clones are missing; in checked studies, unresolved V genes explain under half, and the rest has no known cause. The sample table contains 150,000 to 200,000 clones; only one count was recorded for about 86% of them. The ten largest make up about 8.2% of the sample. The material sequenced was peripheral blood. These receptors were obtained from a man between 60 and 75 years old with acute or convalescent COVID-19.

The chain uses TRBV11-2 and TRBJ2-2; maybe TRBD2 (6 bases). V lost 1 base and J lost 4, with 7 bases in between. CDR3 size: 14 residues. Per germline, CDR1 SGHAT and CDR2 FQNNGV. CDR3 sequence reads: CASSLVAVTGELFF. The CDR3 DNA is TGTGCCAGCAGCTTAGTAGCGGTCACCGGGGAGCTGTTTTTT.

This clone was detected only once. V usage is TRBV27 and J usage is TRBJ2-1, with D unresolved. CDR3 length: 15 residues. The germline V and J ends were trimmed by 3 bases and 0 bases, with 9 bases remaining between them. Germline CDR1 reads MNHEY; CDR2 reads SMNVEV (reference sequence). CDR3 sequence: CASSFRHPSYNEQFF. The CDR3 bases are TGTGCCAGCAGTTTCAGGCACCCCTCCTACAATGAGCAGTTCTTC.

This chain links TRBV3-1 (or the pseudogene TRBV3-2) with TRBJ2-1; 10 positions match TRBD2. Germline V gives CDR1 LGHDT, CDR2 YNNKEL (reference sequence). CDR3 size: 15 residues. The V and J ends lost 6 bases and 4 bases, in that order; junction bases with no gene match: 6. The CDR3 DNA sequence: TGTGCCAGCAGTAGCGGGACTAGCGCGTACAATGAGCAGTTCTTC. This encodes CASSSGTSAYNEQFF.

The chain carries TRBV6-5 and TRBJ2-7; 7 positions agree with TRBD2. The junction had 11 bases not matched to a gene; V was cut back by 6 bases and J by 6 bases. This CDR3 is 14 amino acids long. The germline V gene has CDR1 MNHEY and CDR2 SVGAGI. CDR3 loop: CASSLTPREAEQYF. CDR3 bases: TGTGCCAGCAGCCTCACTCCTCGGGAGGCCGAGCAGTACTTC.

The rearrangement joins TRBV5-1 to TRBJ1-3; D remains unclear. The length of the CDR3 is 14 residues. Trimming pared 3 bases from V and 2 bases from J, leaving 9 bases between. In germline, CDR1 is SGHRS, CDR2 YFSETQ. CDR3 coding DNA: TGCGCCAGCAGCTCTAACGGGGCTGGAAACACCATATATTTT. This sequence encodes CASSSNGAGNTIYF.

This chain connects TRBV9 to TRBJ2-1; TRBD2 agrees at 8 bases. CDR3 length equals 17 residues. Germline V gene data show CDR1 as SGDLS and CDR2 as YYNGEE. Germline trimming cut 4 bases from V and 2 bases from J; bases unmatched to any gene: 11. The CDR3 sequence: CASSPDPVAGPYNEQFF. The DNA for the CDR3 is TGTGCCAGCAGCCCCGACCCAGTAGCGGGACCCTACAATGAGCAGTTCTTC.

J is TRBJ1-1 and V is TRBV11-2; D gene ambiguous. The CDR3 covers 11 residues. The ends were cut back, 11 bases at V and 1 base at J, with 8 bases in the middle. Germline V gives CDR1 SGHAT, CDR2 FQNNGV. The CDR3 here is CALPGNTEAFF. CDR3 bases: TGTGCCTTGCCCGGGAACACTGAAGCTTTCTTT.

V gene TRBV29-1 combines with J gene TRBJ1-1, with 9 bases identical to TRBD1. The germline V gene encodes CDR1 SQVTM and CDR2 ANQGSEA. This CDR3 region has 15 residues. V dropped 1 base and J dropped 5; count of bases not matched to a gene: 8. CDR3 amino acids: CSVEARDRAYTEAFF. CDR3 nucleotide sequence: TGCAGCGTTGAAGCAAGGGACAGGGCGTATACTGAAGCTTTCTTT. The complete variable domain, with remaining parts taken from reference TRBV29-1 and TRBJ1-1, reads SAVISQKPSRDICQRGTSLTIQCQVDSQVTMMFWYRQQPGQSLTLIATANQGSEATYESGFVIDKFPISRPNLTFSTLTVSNMSPEDSSIYLCSVEARDRAYTEAFFGQGTRLTVV.

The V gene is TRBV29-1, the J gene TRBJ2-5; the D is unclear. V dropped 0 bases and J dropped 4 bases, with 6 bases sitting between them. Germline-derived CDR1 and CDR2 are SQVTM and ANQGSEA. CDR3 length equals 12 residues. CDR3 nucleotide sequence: TGCAGCGTTGAAGATATGAGAGAGACCCAGTACTTC. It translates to CSVEDMRETQYF.

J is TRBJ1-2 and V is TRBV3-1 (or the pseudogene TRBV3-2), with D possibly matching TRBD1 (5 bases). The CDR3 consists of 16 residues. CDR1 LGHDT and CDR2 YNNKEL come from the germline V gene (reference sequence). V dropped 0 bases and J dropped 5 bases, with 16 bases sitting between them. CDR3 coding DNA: TGTGCCAGCAGCCAAGAGTCGTCCACAGGCCTATATGGCTACACCTTC. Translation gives CASSQESSTGLYGYTF.

In DNA form, the CDR3 reads TGTGCCAGCAGCCGACTAGCGGGAGTTCCCGGGGAGCTGTTTTTT. It translates to CASSRLAGVPGELFF. The V call is TRBV5-5, the J call TRBJ2-2; 12 bases agree with TRBD2. The germline gives CDR1 SGHKS, CDR2 YYEKEE (reference sequence). CDR3 length: 15 amino acids. V was pared by 4 bases and J by 6 bases, with 4 bases of the junction left unmatched. Filled out from reference TRBV5-5 and TRBJ2-2, the complete variable domain reads DAGVTQSPTHLIKTRGQQVTLRCSPISGHKSVSWYQQVLGQGPQFIFQYYEKEERGRGNFPDRFSARQFPNYSSELNVNALLLGDSALYLCASSRLAGVPGELFFGEGSRLTVL.

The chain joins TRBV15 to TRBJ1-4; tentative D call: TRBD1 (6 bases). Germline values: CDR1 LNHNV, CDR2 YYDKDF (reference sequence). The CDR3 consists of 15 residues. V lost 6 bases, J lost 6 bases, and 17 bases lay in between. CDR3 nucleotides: TGTGCCACCAGGCATAGGGGCAGACAGGATGAAAAACTGTTTTTT. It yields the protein CATRHRGRQDEKLFF.

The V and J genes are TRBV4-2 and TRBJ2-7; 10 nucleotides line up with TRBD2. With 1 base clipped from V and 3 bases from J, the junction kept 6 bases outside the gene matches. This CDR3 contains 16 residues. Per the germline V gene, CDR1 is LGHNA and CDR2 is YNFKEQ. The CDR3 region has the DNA TGTGCCAGCAGCCAAGGAGTCCCTAGCGGGGGCTACGAGCAGTACTTC. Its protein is CASSQGVPSGGYEQYF.

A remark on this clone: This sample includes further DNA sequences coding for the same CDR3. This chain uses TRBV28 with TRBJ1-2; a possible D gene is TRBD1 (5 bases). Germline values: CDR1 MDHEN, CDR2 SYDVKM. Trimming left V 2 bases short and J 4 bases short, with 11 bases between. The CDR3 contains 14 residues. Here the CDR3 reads CASSLRGTFYGYTF. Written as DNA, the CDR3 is TGTGCCAGCAGTTTACGGGGGACGTTCTATGGCTACACCTTC.

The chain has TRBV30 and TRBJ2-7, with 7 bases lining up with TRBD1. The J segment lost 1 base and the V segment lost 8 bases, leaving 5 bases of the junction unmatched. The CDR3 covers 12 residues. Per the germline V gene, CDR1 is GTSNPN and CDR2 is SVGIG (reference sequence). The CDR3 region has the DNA TGTGCCGGAACAGGGGATTCCTACGAGCAGTACTTC. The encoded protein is CAGTGDSYEQYF.

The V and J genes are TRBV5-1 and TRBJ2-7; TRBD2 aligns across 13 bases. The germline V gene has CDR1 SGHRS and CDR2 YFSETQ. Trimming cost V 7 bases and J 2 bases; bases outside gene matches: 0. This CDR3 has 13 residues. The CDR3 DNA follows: TGCGCCAGCGGGACTAGCGGGGCCTACGAGCAGTACTTC. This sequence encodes CASGTSGAYEQYF.

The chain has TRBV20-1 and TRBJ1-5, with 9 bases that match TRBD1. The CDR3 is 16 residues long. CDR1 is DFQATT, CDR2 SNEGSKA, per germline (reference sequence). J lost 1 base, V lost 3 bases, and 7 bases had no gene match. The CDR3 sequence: CSASGLGQGSNQPQHF. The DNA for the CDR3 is TGCAGTGCTAGTGGGTTGGGACAGGGCAGCAATCAGCCCCAGCATTTT.

In nucleotides, the CDR3 is TGTGCCAGCAGACCCAAGCGGTCCTCCTACAATGAGCAGTTCTTC. The encoded protein is CASRPKRSSYNEQFF. J is TRBJ2-1 and V is TRBV7-2; the D gene is possibly TRBD2 (5 bases). Germline-derived CDR1 and CDR2 are SGHTA and FQGNSA. The CDR3 extends over 15 amino acids. Trimming took 6 bases from V and 0 from J, leaving 12 bases between them.